The 29 T cell receptor beta chains below all came from one sample that was sequenced in a study of OX40 agonist ivuxolimab in advanced cancers. The data were produced by immunoSEQ multiplex PCR, yet TCRdb's version contains in-frame clones alone and is incomplete. The profile shows 66,000 or so clones, about 90% of them singletons. Sequenced material: CD4+ or CD8+ T cells sorted from blood, taken in a trial of the OX40 agonist ivuxolimab. The receptor set was obtained from an adult with an advanced solid tumor such as melanoma, head and neck, liver or kidney cancer.

V and J are TRBV5-6 and TRBJ1-3; D remains ambiguous. The CDR3 spans 16 residues. Per the germline V gene, CDR1 is SGHDT and CDR2 is YYEEEE. Trimming cost V 0 bases and J 0 bases, with 10 bases left between them. The CDR3: CASSLGPGLSGNTIYF. The DNA for the CDR3 is TGTGCCAGCAGCTTGGGCCCAGGCCTCTCTGGAAACACCATATATTTT.

This clone turned up a few times. This chain uses TRBV11-3 with TRBJ2-1; D is unclear. Germline V gene sequence: CDR1 SGHNT, CDR2 YENEEA. This CDR3 spans 12 amino acids. V was pared by 0 bases and J by 5 bases, with 2 bases between. The CDR3 protein is CASSLDDNEQFF. The CDR3 DNA reads TGTGCCAGCAGCTTAGACGACAATGAGCAGTTCTTC.

Within the sample, this clone is medium-sized. This chain connects TRBV28 to TRBJ1-6; no firm D call. The V end lost 4 bases, the J end lost 8 bases, and 6 bases lay between the germline ends. The CDR3 is 12 amino acids. Germline CDR1 MDHEN, CDR2 SYDVKM. The CDR3 region has the DNA TGTGCCAGCAGTTCCTTAGATTCACCCCTCCACTTT. This codes for CASSSLDSPLHF.

V is TRBV5-1 and J is TRBJ2-3; maybe TRBD2 (5 bases). The CDR3 runs to 14 residues. Germline CDR1 SGHRS, CDR2 YFSETQ. Between the trimmed V and J ends, which lost 0 bases and 4 bases, there was a span of 9 bases. The CDR3 here is CASSLAGVADTQYF. In DNA form, the CDR3 reads TGCGCCAGCAGCTTGGCCGGGGTTGCAGATACGCAGTATTTT.

The chain's CDR3 is CASSLEGGWYEQYF. CDR3 nucleotide sequence: TGTGCCAGCAGTTTAGAGGGGGGCTGGTACGAGCAGTACTTC. The rearrangement joins TRBV6-6 to TRBJ2-7; D is tentatively TRBD1 or TRBD2 (6 bases each). Germline CDR1 MNHNY, CDR2 SVGAGI (reference sequence). Trimming left V 4 bases short and J 4 bases short, with 14 bases between. The CDR3 runs to 14 residues.

The chain links TRBV15 to TRBJ2-6, with no clear D. CDR1 and CDR2 (germline): LNHNV, YYDKDF (reference sequence). V was shortened by 0 bases and J by 0 bases, with 18 bases between the two germline ends. CDR3 size: 20 residues. The CDR3 sequence: CATSREGLQQFNSGANVLTF. The CDR3 DNA sequence: TGTGCCACCAGCAGAGAAGGGTTACAGCAATTTAACTCTGGGGCCAACGTCCTGACTTTC.

The J gene is TRBJ1-2, the V gene TRBV21-1; TRBD1, as called in the table, went unchecked against the DNA. TRBV21-1 has pseudogene status. This CDR3 spans 17 amino acids. CDR3 nucleotides: TGTGCCAGCAGCAGAAAGGGACAGGGGGAGGCTCGCTATGGCTACACCTTC. It translates to CASSRKGQGEARYGYTF.

This chain links TRBV7-8 with TRBJ2-5; perhaps TRBD1 as D (5 bases). The CDR3 runs to 13 residues. Trimming stripped 0 bases from V and 11 bases from J, with 13 bases between. Per the germline V gene, CDR1 is SGHVS and CDR2 is FQNEAQ. The chain's CDR3 is CASSLAANRRQYF. The CDR3 coding sequence is TGTGCCAGCAGCTTAGCGGCGAACAGGCGTCAGTACTTC.

The V and J genes are TRBV7-2 and TRBJ2-2; D tentatively fits TRBD1 or TRBD2 (5 bases each). V dropped 5 bases and J dropped 7 bases, with 14 bases sitting between them. The CDR3 is made up of 14 amino acids. The germline V gene has CDR1 SGHTA and CDR2 FQGNSA. The CDR3 sequence is CASSVRGAGGELFF. CDR3 nucleotides: TGTGCCAGCAGCGTAAGGGGCGCGGGCGGGGAGCTGTTTTTT.

This chain connects TRBV6-5 to TRBJ1-2; perhaps TRBD1 as D (5 bases). CDR3 length equals 13 residues. V lost 6 bases, J lost 6 bases, and 14 bases lay in between. In germline, CDR1 is MNHEY, CDR2 SVGAGI. The CDR3 loop reads CASSPRGSDGYTF. CDR3 DNA sequence: TGTGCCAGCAGCCCGAGGGGTTCGGATGGCTACACCTTC.

The chain combines TRBV7-2 with TRBJ1-4; D remains ambiguous. V was cut by 6 bases and J by 8 bases, with 19 bases left in between. CDR3 length: 15 amino acids. Germline CDR1 reads SGHTA; CDR2 reads FQGNSA. The CDR3 protein is CASRGGTGLGEKLFF. Written as DNA, the CDR3 is TGTGCCAGCAGAGGAGGTACCGGGCTAGGCGAAAAACTGTTTTTT.

This rearrangement joins TRBV28 to TRBJ2-7; 7 bases are a match to TRBD1. J was trimmed by 0 bases and V by 6 bases; bases with no gene match: 5. CDR3 size: 14 residues. Germline V gives CDR1 MDHEN, CDR2 SYDVKM. This CDR3 is CASRPQGNSYEQYF. CDR3 bases: TGTGCCAGCAGGCCACAGGGGAACTCCTACGAGCAGTACTTC.

This sequence joins TRBV7-3 and TRBJ2-5; TRBD2 agrees at 9 bases. The CDR3 has 16 amino acids. Trimming removed 2 bases from V and 4 bases from J; junction bases left unmatched: 8. The germline V gene has CDR1 SGHTA and CDR2 FQGTGA. CDR3 sequence: CASSLWGREGGETQYF. In DNA form, the CDR3 reads TGTGCCAGCAGCTTATGGGGGCGGGAGGGGGGAGAGACCCAGTACTTC.

The chain links TRBV5-4 to TRBJ2-1; 12 nucleotides line up with TRBD2. With V trimmed by 2 bases and J by 7 bases, 7 bases remained unmatched. In germline, CDR1 is SGHNT, CDR2 YYREEE (reference sequence). CDR3 length: 16 amino acids. The CDR3 sequence is CASSFWLAGGMNEQFF. CDR3 coding DNA: TGTGCCAGCAGCTTTTGGCTAGCGGGAGGGATGAATGAGCAGTTCTTC.

The chain uses TRBV9 and TRBJ1-6; TRBD1 is a possible D gene (5 bases). The germline V gene encodes CDR1 SGDLS and CDR2 YYNGEE. This CDR3 has 15 residues. V was pared by 0 bases and J by 7 bases, with 11 bases between. Here the CDR3 DNA reads TGTGCCAGCAGCGTAGCTGGCAGGGACAATTCACCCCTCCACTTT. This gives the protein CASSVAGRDNSPLHF.

The chain uses TRBV29-1 and TRBJ1-5; the D gene is possibly TRBD1 (5 bases). Trimming stripped 7 bases from V and 4 bases from J, with 14 bases between. Germline-derived CDR1 and CDR2 are SQVTM and ANQGSEA. The CDR3 runs to 13 residues. The CDR3 coding sequence is TGCAGCGCACGGGGCGACGGTAATCAGCCCCAGCATTTT. It encodes CSARGDGNQPQHF.

This clone came up a few times. The V call is TRBV28, the J call TRBJ2-7; 7 bases align to TRBD2. CDR3 length equals 16 residues. The germline V gene encodes CDR1 MDHEN and CDR2 SYDVKM. After removal of 6 bases from V and 4 bases from J, the junction contained 15 bases not matched to a gene. The CDR3 spells CASRTLPGLRDYEQYF. The CDR3 coding sequence is TGTGCCAGCAGGACTTTACCGGGACTACGTGATTACGAGCAGTACTTC.

This chain joins TRBV4-2 and TRBJ1-1; D might be TRBD1 (5 bases). Germline assignment: CDR1 LGHNA and CDR2 YNFKEQ. V was pared by 0 bases and J by 3 bases, with 8 bases between. The length of the CDR3 is 14 residues. The CDR3 loop reads CASSQEQVDTEAFF. CDR3 nucleotides: TGTGCCAGCAGCCAAGAACAGGTGGACACTGAAGCTTTCTTT.

The chain links TRBV7-9 to TRBJ2-7; D gene ambiguous. V was clipped by 3 bases and J by 2 bases, with 17 bases between them. Germline assignment: CDR1 SEHNR and CDR2 FQNEAQ (reference sequence). This CDR3 contains 16 residues. The CDR3 nucleotides are TGTGCCAGCAGCTTCCCGAGACACGCCGCTGCCTACGAGCAGTACTTC. As protein: CASSFPRHAAAYEQYF.

The CDR3 DNA is TGTGCCATCAGTGGGGGGGGCCCAGATACGCAGTATTTT. Amino acids: CAISGGGPDTQYF. The rearrangement joins TRBV10-3 to TRBJ2-3; tentatively, D is TRBD2 (7 bases). Germline CDR1 is ENHRY and CDR2 is SYGVKD. The CDR3 loop spans 13 amino acids. The V end was cut by 4 bases, the J end by 4 bases, with 9 bases between.

The chain employs TRBV25-1 and TRBJ2-5; D is uncertain. Germline V gene sequence: CDR1 MGHDK, CDR2 SYGVNS. The CDR3 has 11 amino acids. V was trimmed by 1 base and J by 5 bases, leaving 2 bases between them. The CDR3 nucleotides are TGTGCCAGCAGTGAATGGGAGACCCAGTACTTC. The encoded protein is CASSEWETQYF.

The gene calls are TRBV29-1 and TRBJ1-1, with 7 bases aligning to TRBD1. The V gene end was trimmed by 4 bases and the J gene end by 4 bases; junction bases not matched to a gene: 3. Germline CDR1 is SQVTM and CDR2 is ANQGSEA. There are 12 residues in the CDR3. Written as DNA, the CDR3 is TGCAGCGTTGCCCCAGGGGGCACTGAAGCTTTCTTT. Residues: CSVAPGGTEAFF.

The chain combines TRBV5-1 with TRBJ1-1; D is ambiguous. Germline V CDR1 and CDR2: SGHRS, YFSETQ. Trimming removed 0 bases at V and 7 bases at J, with 13 bases between. This CDR3 has 14 residues. The CDR3 loop is CASSLDRDTGEAFF. The DNA of the CDR3 is TGCGCCAGCAGCTTGGATCGCGATACCGGTGAAGCTTTCTTT. The full variable domain, its missing parts supplied by reference TRBV5-1 and TRBJ1-1, is KAGVTQTPRYLIKTRGQQVTLSCSPISGHRSVSWYQQTPGQGLQFLFEYFSETQRNKGNFPGRFSGRQFSNSRSEMNVSTLELGDSALYLCASSLDRDTGEAFFGQGTRLTVV.

The chain carries TRBV28 and TRBJ2-7, with 11 bases matching TRBD1. Unmatched junction bases numbered 6, after V lost 6 bases and J lost 2 bases. CDR3 length equals 15 residues. The V gene's germline CDR1 is MDHEN and CDR2 SYDVKM. CDR3 residues: CASRTGTGGAYEQYF. CDR3 nucleotide sequence: TGTGCCAGCAGAACCGGGACAGGGGGGGCCTACGAGCAGTACTTC.

CDR3 nucleotides: TGTGCCAGCAGTTCCCCCACTGGACGGTCCTACAATGAGCAGTTCTTC. Translated: CASSSPTGRSYNEQFF. The chain links TRBV28 to TRBJ2-1; D not certain. CDR1 and CDR2 (germline): MDHEN, SYDVKM. V was shortened by 4 bases and J by 1 base, with 14 bases between the two germline ends. There are 16 residues in the CDR3.

The rearrangement uses TRBV5-4 and TRBJ2-7; 12 bases are shared with TRBD2. J gave up 5 bases and V 3 bases, and 9 bases lay outside the gene matches. The CDR3 is made up of 16 amino acids. The germline CDR1 and CDR2 sequences are SGHNT and YYREEE (reference sequence). For the CDR3, the DNA is TGTGCCAGCAGCTCCCCTAGCGGGGGGGCCAGACACGAGCAGTACTTC. Its translation is CASSSPSGGARHEQYF.

The chain couples TRBV6-4 to TRBJ2-7, with D hard to call. CDR1 MRHNA and CDR2 SNTAGT come from the germline V gene. This CDR3 contains 8 residues. Trimming took off 5 bases at V and 11 bases at J, with 4 bases between the two ends. This chain's CDR3 is CASSKKYF. The CDR3 nucleotides are TGTGCCAGCAGTAAGAAGTACTTC.

This clone was seen only a few times. The chain carries TRBV27 and TRBJ1-1; D gene unclear. V was clipped by 4 bases and J by 6 bases, with 6 bases between them. The CDR3 length is 11 residues. The germline V gene has CDR1 MNHEY and CDR2 SMNVEV (reference sequence). The CDR3 spells CASSWGSEAFF. The DNA for the CDR3 is TGTGCCAGCAGTTGGGGATCTGAAGCTTTCTTT.

The rearrangement links TRBV4-3 to TRBJ2-7, with 8 bases identical to TRBD1. Germline V gene sequence: CDR1 LGHNA, CDR2 YSLEER. The CDR3 is 14 amino acids. J gave up 6 bases and V 2 bases, and 6 bases lay outside the gene matches. CDR3 coding DNA: TGCGCCAGCAGCCAAAGACAGGGGAGTGGCGAGCAGTACTTC. Its translation is CASSQRQGSGEQYF.